The 17 T cell receptor beta chains in this list originate from one sample, sequenced in a study of T-cell memory formation after mild COVID-19. Using its own MiXCR run on the 5' RACE reads, TCRdb lists one record per CDR3 protein. The table lists tens of thousands of distinct CDR3 sequences, around 16% of them singletons, with approximately 40% in the top ten. Sequenced material: PBMCs or a T cell subset sorted from them (not recorded which). Receptors were obtained from a man aged 18-30 years who had mild COVID-19 (a few samples of this study predate the infection). Cell type and time point are not known.

This clonotype was counted a few times. CDR3 in amino acids: CASSQDWDRDGYTF. DNA for the CDR3: TGCGCCAGCAGCCAAGATTGGGACAGGGATGGCTACACCTTC. The chain uses TRBV4-3 and TRBJ1-2, with 9 bases matching TRBD1. This CDR3 contains 14 residues. Per germline, CDR1 LGHNA and CDR2 YSLEER. The ends lost 0 bases at V and 6 bases at J; junction bases unmatched: 2.

In the case of this clonotype: Germline is not matched at one junction end, which may reflect a read error. The chain joins TRBV4-1 to TRBJ2-7; a possible D gene is TRBD1 (5 bases). The germline gives CDR1 MGHRA, CDR2 YSYEKL. CDR3 length: 13 residues. The DNA for the CDR3 is TGCGCCAGCAGTCAAGGACAACTCTACGAGCAGTACTTC. Translating it yields CASSQGQLYEQYF.

This sequence joins TRBV7-2 and TRBJ2-1; TRBD2 matches at 8 bases. The germline V gene encodes CDR1 SGHTA and CDR2 FQGNSA. Trimming removed 3 bases from V and 8 bases from J; junction bases left unmatched: 6. The CDR3 covers 14 residues. CDR3 sequence: CASSFERERDEQFF. As DNA, the CDR3 is TGTGCCAGCAGCTTTGAGCGGGAGAGGGATGAGCAGTTCTTC.

This rearrangement joins TRBV7-2 to TRBJ2-3, with 11 bases that match TRBD2. Germline V gives CDR1 SGHTA, CDR2 FQGNSA. The J segment lost 4 bases and the V segment lost 5 bases, leaving 2 bases of the junction unmatched. The CDR3 runs to 14 residues. The CDR3 spells CASSTSGGSDTQYF. The CDR3 nucleotides read TGTGCCAGCAGCACTAGCGGGGGTTCAGATACGCAGTATTTT.

The chain carries TRBV2 and TRBJ2-7; 7 bases line up with TRBD2. J gave up 4 bases and V 8 bases, and 2 bases lay outside the gene matches. Per germline, CDR1 SNHLY and CDR2 FYNNEI. This CDR3 is built from 11 residues. CDR3 DNA: TGTGCCAGCGAACTAGCGTACGAGCAGTACGTC. This sequence encodes CASELAYEQYV.

The chain recombines TRBV2 with TRBJ2-7; D not certain. Germline assignment: CDR1 SNHLY and CDR2 FYNNEI. The CDR3 length is 14 residues. The germline V and J ends were trimmed by 0 bases and 2 bases, with 8 bases remaining between them. The CDR3 region has the DNA TGTGCCAGCAGTGAAGCAAGGCGGCCCTACGAGCAGTACGTC. Its translation is CASSEARRPYEQYV.

This chain uses TRBV4-3 with TRBJ2-7; the D is unclear. Deletions cut 0 bases from V and 3 bases from J, with 12 bases between. This CDR3 is 15 amino acids long. Germline lookup yields CDR1 LGHNA and CDR2 YSLEER. The CDR3 spells CASSQDIGRNYEQYF. CDR3 nucleotides: TGCGCCAGCAGCCAAGATATAGGCAGGAACTACGAGCAGTACTTC.

This clonotype turned up a few times. Here the CDR3 reads CSVVPAGLGETQYF. The CDR3 DNA sequence: TGCAGCGTTGTGCCAGCGGGGCTGGGAGAGACCCAGTACTTC. The V and J genes are TRBV29-1 and TRBJ2-5; 7 bases align to TRBD2. The germline CDR1 and CDR2 sequences are SQVTM and ANQGSEA. V shed 4 bases and J 4 bases; nucleotides not matched to a gene: 9. CDR3 length: 14 residues.

The chain recombines TRBV11-2 with TRBJ2-3; 8 bases are shared with TRBD1. The CDR3 spans 16 residues. Germline loops: CDR1 SGHAT, CDR2 FQNNGV. V gave up 3 bases and J gave up 3 bases; unmatched junction bases: 8. CDR3 DNA: TGTGCCAGCAGCTTCGGGGGCAGGGGGCAGACAGATACGCAGTATTTT. Translating gives CASSFGGRGQTDTQYF.

This clonotype was counted ten times or more. V usage is TRBV5-1 and J usage is TRBJ2-7; D ambiguous. The germline V gene encodes CDR1 SGHRS and CDR2 YFSETQ. Trimming took 0 bases from V and 5 from J, leaving 18 bases between them. CDR3 length equals 16 residues. CDR3: CASSLAMVKNMDEQYV. Written as DNA, the CDR3 is TGCGCCAGCAGCTTGGCTATGGTAAAGAACATGGACGAGCAGTACGTC.

This rearrangement joins TRBV7-9 to TRBJ2-7; 9 bases line up with TRBD1. V lost 4 bases, J lost 5 bases, and 3 bases stayed unmatched. The CDR3 extends over 13 amino acids. The V gene's germline CDR1 is SEHNR and CDR2 FQNEAQ (reference sequence). This CDR3 is CASSSDRGDEQYV. Written as DNA, the CDR3 is TGTGCCAGCAGCTCCGACAGGGGGGACGAGCAGTACGTC.

This clonotype has more than one count but fewer than ten. The chain combines TRBV29-1 with TRBJ2-3; D gene uncertain. Germline loops: CDR1 SQVTM, CDR2 ANQGSEA. The CDR3 covers 16 residues. V lost 7 bases and J 2 bases, leaving 22 bases between the germline ends. This CDR3 is CSATPPSVFLTDTQYF. The CDR3 DNA is TGCAGCGCTACCCCACCGTCCGTTTTCCTCACAGATACGCAGTATTTT.

The chain recombines TRBV7-9 with TRBJ2-1; TRBD1 is a possible D gene (6 bases). The V gene lost 6 bases and the J gene lost 3 bases, with 9 bases spanning the gap. The CDR3 consists of 13 residues. Germline assignment: CDR1 SEHNR and CDR2 FQNEAQ (reference sequence). Here the CDR3 reads CASRRQDYNEQFF. The DNA for the CDR3 is TGTGCCAGCAGGAGACAGGACTACAATGAGCAGTTCTTC.

The V gene is TRBV10-3, the J gene TRBJ1-2, with D possibly being TRBD1 (5 bases). In germline, CDR1 is ENHRY, CDR2 SYGVKD. The length of the CDR3 is 12 residues. V shed 6 bases and J shed 7 bases, with 12 bases lying between them. The CDR3 DNA reads TGTGCCATCAGACCGGGACCCTCTGGCTACACCTTC. The encoded protein is CAIRPGPSGYTF.

The V and J genes are TRBV4-3 and TRBJ1-1; possibly TRBD1 for D (5 bases). Germline loops: CDR1 LGHNA, CDR2 YSLEER. This CDR3 region has 16 residues. The V and J ends lost 0 bases and 0 bases respectively, with 11 bases between them. The CDR3, as DNA: TGCGCCAGCAGCCAAGAAAGGGACGGAATGAACACTGAAGCTTTCTTT. Encoded protein: CASSQERDGMNTEAFF.

The chain has TRBV4-1 and TRBJ2-5; D possibly corresponds to TRBD1 (6 bases). The CDR3 contains 16 residues. V lost 3 bases and J lost 2, with 16 bases in between. Germline V gene data show CDR1 as MGHRA and CDR2 as YSYEKL. CDR3 protein: CASSHRTGQLQETQYF. The CDR3 DNA is TGCGCCAGCAGCCACCGAACCGGACAGCTTCAAGAGACCCAGTACTTC.

This clonotype was detected a few times. The rearrangement joins TRBV6-4 to TRBJ1-1; D not resolved. This CDR3 spans 15 amino acids. Trimming left V 6 bases short and J 0 bases short, with 14 bases between. Germline loops: CDR1 MRHNA, CDR2 SNTAGT. Written as DNA, the CDR3 is TGTGCCAGCAGCCCCAAGGCAGGAATGAACACTGAAGCTTTCTTT. Translating it yields CASSPKAGMNTEAFF.